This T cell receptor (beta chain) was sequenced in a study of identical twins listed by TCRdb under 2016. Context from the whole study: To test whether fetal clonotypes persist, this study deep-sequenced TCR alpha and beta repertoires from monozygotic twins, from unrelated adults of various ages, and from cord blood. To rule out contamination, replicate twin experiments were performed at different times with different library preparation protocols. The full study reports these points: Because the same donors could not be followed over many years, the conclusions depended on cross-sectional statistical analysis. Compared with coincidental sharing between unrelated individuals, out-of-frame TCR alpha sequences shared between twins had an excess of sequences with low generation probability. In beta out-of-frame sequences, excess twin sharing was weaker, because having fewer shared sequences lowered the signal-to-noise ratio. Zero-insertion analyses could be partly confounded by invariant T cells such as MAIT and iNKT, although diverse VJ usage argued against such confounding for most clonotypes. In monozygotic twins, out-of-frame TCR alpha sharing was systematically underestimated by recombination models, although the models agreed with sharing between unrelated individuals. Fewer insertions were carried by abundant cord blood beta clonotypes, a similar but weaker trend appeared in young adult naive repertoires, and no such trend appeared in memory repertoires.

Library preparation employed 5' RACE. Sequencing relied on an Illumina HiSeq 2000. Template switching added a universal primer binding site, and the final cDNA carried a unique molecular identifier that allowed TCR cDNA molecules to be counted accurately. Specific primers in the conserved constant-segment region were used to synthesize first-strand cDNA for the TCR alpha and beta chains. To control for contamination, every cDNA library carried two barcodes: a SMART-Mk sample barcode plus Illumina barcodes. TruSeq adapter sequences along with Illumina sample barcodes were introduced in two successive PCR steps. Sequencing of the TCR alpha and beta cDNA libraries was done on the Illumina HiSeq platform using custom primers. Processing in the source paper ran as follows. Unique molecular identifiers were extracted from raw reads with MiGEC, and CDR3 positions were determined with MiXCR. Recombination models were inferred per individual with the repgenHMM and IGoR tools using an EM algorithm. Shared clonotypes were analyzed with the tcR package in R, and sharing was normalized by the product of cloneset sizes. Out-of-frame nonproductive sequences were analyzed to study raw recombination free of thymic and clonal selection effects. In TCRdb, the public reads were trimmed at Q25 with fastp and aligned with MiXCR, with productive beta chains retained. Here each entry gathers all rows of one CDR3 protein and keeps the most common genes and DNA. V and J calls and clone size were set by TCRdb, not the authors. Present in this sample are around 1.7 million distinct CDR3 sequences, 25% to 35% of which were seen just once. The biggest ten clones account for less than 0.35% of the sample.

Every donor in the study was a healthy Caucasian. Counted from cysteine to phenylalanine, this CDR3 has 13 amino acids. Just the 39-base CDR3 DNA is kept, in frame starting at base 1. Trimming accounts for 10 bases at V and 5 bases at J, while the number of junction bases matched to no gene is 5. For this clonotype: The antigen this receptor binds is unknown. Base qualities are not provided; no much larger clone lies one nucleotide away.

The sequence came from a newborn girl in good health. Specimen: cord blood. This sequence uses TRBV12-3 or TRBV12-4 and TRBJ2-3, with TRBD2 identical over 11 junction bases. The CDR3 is CATSGGKGDTQYF. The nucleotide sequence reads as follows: TGTGCCACTAGCGGGGGGAAGGGAGATACGCAGTATTTT.